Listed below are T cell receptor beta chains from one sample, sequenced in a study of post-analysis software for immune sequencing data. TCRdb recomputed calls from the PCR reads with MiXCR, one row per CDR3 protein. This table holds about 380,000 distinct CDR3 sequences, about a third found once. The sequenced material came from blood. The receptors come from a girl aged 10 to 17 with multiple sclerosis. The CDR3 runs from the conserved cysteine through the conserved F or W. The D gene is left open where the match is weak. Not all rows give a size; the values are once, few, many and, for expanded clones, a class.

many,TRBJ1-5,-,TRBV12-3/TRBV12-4,TGTGCCAGCAGTTTAGAGAGGGGGACTAGAAGCAATCAGCCCCAGCATTTT,CASSLERGTRSNQPQHF
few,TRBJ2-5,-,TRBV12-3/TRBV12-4,TGTGCCAGCAGTTTTGTACACACCCAAGAGACCCAGTACTTC,CASSFVHTQETQYF
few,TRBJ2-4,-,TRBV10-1,TGCGCCAGCAGTGAAGGGGCAGAAGGAAAGCAGTACTTC,CASSEGAEGKQYF
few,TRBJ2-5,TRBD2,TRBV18,TGTGCCAGCTCACCCCCCATGGAGCGGGGAGTCCAAGAGACCCAGTACTTC,CASSPPMERGVQETQYF
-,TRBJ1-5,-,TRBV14,TGTGCCAGCAGCCATGAAGTGTGCAATCAGCCCCAGCATTTT,CASSHEVCNQPQHF
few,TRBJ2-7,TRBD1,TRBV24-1,TGTGCCACCAGTGATTCCGACAGGGGGCTCTACGAGCAGTACTTC,CATSDSDRGLYEQYF
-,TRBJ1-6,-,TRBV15,TGTGCCACCAGCAATCAGGGAGGGCCTAATTCACCCCTCCACTTT,CATSNQGGPNSPLHF
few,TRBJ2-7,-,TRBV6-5,TGTGCCAGCAGTAGGGGCCGGGCCTCCTACGAGCAGTACTTC,CASSRGRASYEQYF
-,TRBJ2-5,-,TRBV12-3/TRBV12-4,TGTGCCAGCAGACGGGGGTCCAATCAAGAGACCCAGTACTTC,CASRRGSNQETQYF
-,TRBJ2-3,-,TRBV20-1,TGCAGTGCTAGAATGGGGATTCAGAGGGGGGGCCCAGATACGCAGTATTTT,CSARMGIQRGGPDTQYF
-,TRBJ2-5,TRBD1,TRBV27,TGTGCCAGCAGTTTGGGGACAGGGGGCTTGGAGACCCAGTACTTC,CASSLGTGGLETQYF
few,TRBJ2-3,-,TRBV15,TGTGCCACCAGCAGAGATAGTAGCGGCACAGATACGCAGTATTTT,CATSRDSSGTDTQYF
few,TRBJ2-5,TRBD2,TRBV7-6,TGTGCCAGCAGCTCGCGTAAGGGGACTACCCCAATATTGACCCAGTACTTC,CASSSRKGTTPILTQYF
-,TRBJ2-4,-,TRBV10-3,TGTGCCATCAGTGCTTCCAAATCGGACAAAAACATTCAGTACTTC,CAISASKSDKNIQYF
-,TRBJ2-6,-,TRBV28,TGTGCCAGCTCCACCGATGGGGCCAACGTCCTGACTTTC,CASSTDGANVLTF
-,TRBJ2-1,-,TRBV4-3,TGCGCCAGCAGCATGGGTCTAGCGCTCATATCCTACAATGAGCAGTTCTTC,CASSMGLALISYNEQFF
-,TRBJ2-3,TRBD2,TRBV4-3,TGCGCCAGCAGCCAAGATATAGGACTAGTAGAGAGCACAGATACGCAGTATTTT,CASSQDIGLVESTDTQYF
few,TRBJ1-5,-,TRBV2,TGTGCCAGCAATAAAGGAGGCAATCAGCCCCAGCATTTT,CASNKGGNQPQHF
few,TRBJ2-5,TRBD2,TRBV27,TGTGCCAGCAGTCCCGAGCGGGGGCGAGAAGAGACCCAGTACTTC,CASSPERGREETQYF
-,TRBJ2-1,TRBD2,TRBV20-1,TGCAGTGCTAGCAAACTAGCGGGGGGGAACAATGAGCAGTTCTTC,CSASKLAGGNNEQFF
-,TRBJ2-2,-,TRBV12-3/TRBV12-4,TGTGCCAGCAGCCCGGGAGCGATCAACACCGGGGAGCTGTTTTTT,CASSPGAINTGELFF
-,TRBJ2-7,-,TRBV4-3,TGCGCCAGCAGCCAAGAGGGGACCCCCAGGACCTACAATGAGCAGTACTTC,CASSQEGTPRTYNEQYF
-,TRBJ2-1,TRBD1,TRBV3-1,TGTGCCAGCAGCCAACCGCGCACAGGGGCCACCTACAATGAGCAGTTCTTC,CASSQPRTGATYNEQFF
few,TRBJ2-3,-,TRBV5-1,TGCGCCAGCAGCTTGGCGACGGCCCAAGATACGCAGTATTTT,CASSLATAQDTQYF
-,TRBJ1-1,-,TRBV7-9,TGTGCCAGCAGCCCCTGGTCCAATCTGGGAAACACTGAAGCTTTCTTT,CASSPWSNLGNTEAFF
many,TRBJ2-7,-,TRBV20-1,TGCAGTGCTAGAGTAAGCGCCGGCGGGTACGAGCAGTACTTC,CSARVSAGGYEQYF
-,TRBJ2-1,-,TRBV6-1,TGTGCCAGCCGCATTTCTGGAAGCTCCTACAATGAGCAGTTCTTC,CASRISGSSYNEQFF
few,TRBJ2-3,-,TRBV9,TGTGCCAGTAGCTTTGCAGGGGACACAGATACGCAGTATTTT,CASSFAGDTDTQYF
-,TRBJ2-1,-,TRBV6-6,TGTGCCAGCAGACAGGGACCCTACGAGCAGTTCTTC,CASRQGPYEQFF
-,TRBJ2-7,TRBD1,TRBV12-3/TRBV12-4,TGTGCCAGCAGTCCCCTGGGACAGGGGAGCTCCTACGAGCAGTACTTC,CASSPLGQGSSYEQYF
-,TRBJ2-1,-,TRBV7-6,TGTGCCAGCAGCCGACCTGACAATGAGCAGTTCTTC,CASSRPDNEQFF
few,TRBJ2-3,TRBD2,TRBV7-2,TGTGCCAGCAGCTTATCTCGGGGGGTCGGCACAGATACGCAGTATTTT,CASSLSRGVGTDTQYF
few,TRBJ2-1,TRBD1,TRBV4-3,TGCGCCAGCAGCCAAGATGGGTTTGACAGGGAGATTAGCAATGAGCAGTTCTTC,CASSQDGFDREISNEQFF
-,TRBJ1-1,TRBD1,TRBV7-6,TGTGCCAGCAGCTTAGCCGGGACAGGGGGGGAGGCTTTCTTT,CASSLAGTGGEAFF
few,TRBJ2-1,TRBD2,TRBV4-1,TGCGCCAGCAGCCAACGGGGGGGTGAGCAGTTCTTC,CASSQRGGEQFF
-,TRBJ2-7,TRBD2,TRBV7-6,TGTGCCAGCAGCATGACTAGCGGGGGGGCGGATACCCAGTACTTC,CASSMTSGGADTQYF
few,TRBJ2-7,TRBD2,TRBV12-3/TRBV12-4,TGTGCCAGCAGTCCGACTAGCAGTGCCTACGAGCAGTACTTC,CASSPTSSAYEQYF
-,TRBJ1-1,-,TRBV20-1,TGCAGTGCTGCGAGATCCACTGAAGCTTTCTTT,CSAARSTEAFF
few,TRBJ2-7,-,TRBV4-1,TGCGCCAGCAGCCAAGCGCCCGGGGGCACCTACGAGCAGTACTTC,CASSQAPGGTYEQYF
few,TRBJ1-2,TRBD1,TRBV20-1,TGCAGTGGACCAACAGGGGGCTATGGCTACACCTTC,CSGPTGGYGYTF